The T cell receptor (beta chain) described here comes from a study of blood T cell repertoires in COVID-19. Sequenced by immunoSEQ multiplex PCR; TCRdb stores in-frame clones only, minus some. The sample yields more than 150,000 clones, approximately 80% seen once. Germline values: CDR1 SGDLS, CDR2 YYNGEE. Trimming shortened V by 4 bases and J by 4 bases, and 18 bases separated the two germline ends. The CDR3 is 15 residues long. The rearrangement links TRBV9 to TRBJ2-7; D possibly corresponds to TRBD1 (5 bases). The receptor's source is a man between 65 and 80 years old who had recovered from COVID-19. Material for sequencing was peripheral blood. Here the CDR3 DNA reads TGTGCCAGCAGCCTTAACGGACACGGATGGTACGAGCAGTACTTC. As protein: CASSLNGHGWYEQYF.